This T cell receptor beta chain stems from a study of CD8 T cells in ankylosing spondylitis. Study observations and caveats: Clones linked to disease, bearing a CD8+ phenotype, were relatively rare in peripheral blood. The authors reported significant enrichment of disease-linked clones in matched ankylosing spondylitis synovial fluid. Both synovial fluid and blood in reactive arthritis had previously been reported to carry some motif variants. What appeared characteristic of ankylosing spondylitis blood was a TCR beta motif of eight or nine highly homologous variants.

Making the TCR beta libraries involved quantitative 5'-RACE with molecular barcodes. TCRdb reprocessed the 5' RACE reads via MiXCR and lists one record per CDR3 protein. The data show about 220,000 distinct CDR3 sequences, 5.5% to 7.5% seen once. This clonotype was counted many times. Its antigen remains unknown. This receptor was obtained from a male donor with ankylosing spondylitis. The sequenced sample was blood, either unsorted or a sorted T cell fraction (not recorded which).

CDR3 sequence reads: CSAIPESSQETQYF. The CDR3 region has the DNA TGCAGTGCTATACCGGAATCATCTCAAGAGACCCAGTACTTC. The chain carries TRBV20-1 and TRBJ2-5; D call uncertain. Deletions cut 4 bases from V and 2 bases from J, with 14 bases between. The CDR3 has 14 amino acids. Germline assignment: CDR1 DFQATT and CDR2 SNEGSKA (reference sequence).